A selection of T cell receptor beta chains follows, all from one sample in a study of blood T cell repertoires in COVID-19. Some clones are missing from TCRdb's copy, which holds only in-frame ones; the method was immunoSEQ multiplex PCR. The sample contains 170,000 or so clones, around nine tenths of which appear only once. Sequenced input: peripheral blood. Every receptor here comes from a man in his forties with active or convalescent COVID-19. Each CDR3 is given with its conserved first and last residue. A D gene is named only where the DNA matches it firmly. Clone size, where shown, is once, few, many, or a class for clones that have expanded.

abundance: NA; len: 14; j_gene: TRBJ2-5; d_gene: TRBD1; v_gene: TRBV11-3; CDR3nt: TGTGCCAGCAGCCCCCGGGACAGCCAAGAGACCCAGTACTTC; CDR3aa: CASSPRDSQETQYF
abundance: NA; len: 11; j_gene: TRBJ2-3; d_gene: NA; v_gene: TRBV6-6; CDR3nt: TGTGCCAGCAGTGCGACAGATACGCAGTATTTT; CDR3aa: CASSATDTQYF
abundance: NA; len: 12; j_gene: TRBJ1-2; d_gene: NA; v_gene: TRBV27; CDR3nt: TGTGCCAGCAGGGGTCAGGGCTATGGCTACACCTTC; CDR3aa: CASRGQGYGYTF
abundance: NA; len: 17; j_gene: TRBJ2-7; d_gene: NA; v_gene: TRBV25-1; CDR3nt: TGTGCCAGCAGTGAATTTCAGAGGGAGCAGGGGATCTACGAGCAGTACTTC; CDR3aa: CASSEFQREQGIYEQYF
abundance: NA; len: 14; j_gene: TRBJ1-1; d_gene: NA; v_gene: TRBV7-3; CDR3nt: TGTGCCAGCAGCTTCGGGACATCGAACACTGAAGCTTTCTTT; CDR3aa: CASSFGTSNTEAFF
abundance: NA; len: 14; j_gene: TRBJ2-7; d_gene: NA; v_gene: TRBV28; CDR3nt: TGTGCCAGCAGTTTACCTATGAGGGACTACGAGCAGTACTTC; CDR3aa: CASSLPMRDYEQYF
abundance: NA; len: 13; j_gene: TRBJ1-2; d_gene: NA; v_gene: TRBV5-1; CDR3nt: TGCGCCAGCAGCTTGGCCGCAGGGGATGGCTACACCTTC; CDR3aa: CASSLAAGDGYTF
abundance: NA; len: 12; j_gene: TRBJ1-2; d_gene: NA; v_gene: TRBV13; CDR3nt: TGTGCCAGCAGCTCCCTCCGCTATGGCTACACCTTC; CDR3aa: CASSSLRYGYTF
abundance: NA; len: 14; j_gene: TRBJ2-7; d_gene: TRBD1; v_gene: TRBV29-1; CDR3nt: TGCAGCGTTGAGGGAAGGACAGGGGGCTACGAGCAGTACTTC; CDR3aa: CSVEGRTGGYEQYF
abundance: NA; len: 14; j_gene: TRBJ1-2; d_gene: NA; v_gene: TRBV3-1/TRBV3-2; CDR3nt: TGTGCCAGCAGCCAAGCGACTAACATCTATGGCTACACCTTC; CDR3aa: CASSQATNIYGYTF
abundance: NA; len: 15; j_gene: TRBJ1-1; d_gene: NA; v_gene: TRBV6-2/TRBV6-3; CDR3nt: TGTGCCAGCAGCCGAACCAGGGTTTTGGACACTGAAGCTTTCTTT; CDR3aa: CASSRTRVLDTEAFF
abundance: NA; len: 17; j_gene: TRBJ1-1; d_gene: NA; v_gene: TRBV3-1/TRBV3-2; CDR3nt: TGTGCCAGCAGCCAGGGGAGGAGGGGAATACTGAACACTGAAGCTTTCTTT; CDR3aa: CASSQGRRGILNTEAFF
abundance: NA; len: 14; j_gene: TRBJ2-3; d_gene: NA; v_gene: TRBV6-2/TRBV6-3; CDR3nt: TGTGCCAGCAGTTATCCGCAGAACACAGATACGCAGTATTTT; CDR3aa: CASSYPQNTDTQYF
abundance: NA; len: 17; j_gene: TRBJ2-1; d_gene: TRBD2; v_gene: TRBV27; CDR3nt: TGTGCCAGCAGTAGAACTAGCGGGGGGTTCTCCTACAATGAGCAGTTCTTC; CDR3aa: CASSRTSGGFSYNEQFF
abundance: few; len: 15; j_gene: TRBJ2-2; d_gene: NA; v_gene: TRBV7-6; CDR3nt: TGTGCCAGCACTGGGCCCTTAGGGGGGGCCGGGGAGCTGTTTTTT; CDR3aa: CASTGPLGGAGELFF
abundance: NA; len: 15; j_gene: TRBJ2-4; d_gene: NA; v_gene: TRBV5-5; CDR3nt: TGTGCCAGCAGCTTGTCAGGGTTGTCCAAAAACATTCAGTACTTC; CDR3aa: CASSLSGLSKNIQYF
abundance: NA; len: 16; j_gene: TRBJ2-2; d_gene: NA; v_gene: TRBV4-1; CDR3nt: TGCGCCAGCAGCCAAGATGGGGGCGACGGCACCGGGGAGCTGTTTTTT; CDR3aa: CASSQDGGDGTGELFF
abundance: few; len: 15; j_gene: TRBJ1-6; d_gene: NA; v_gene: TRBV11-3; CDR3nt: TGTGCCAGCAGCCCTGTCGGGTGGAGTAATTCACCCCTCCACTTT; CDR3aa: CASSPVGWSNSPLHF
abundance: NA; len: 16; j_gene: TRBJ2-1; d_gene: NA; v_gene: TRBV24-1; CDR3nt: TGTGCCACCAGTGACCGGACAGCCAGCTCCTACAATGAGCAGTTCTTC; CDR3aa: CATSDRTASSYNEQFF
abundance: NA; len: 13; j_gene: TRBJ2-7; d_gene: NA; v_gene: TRBV4-1; CDR3nt: TGCGCCAGCAGCCAAACCCTATACTACGAGCAGTACTTC; CDR3aa: CASSQTLYYEQYF
abundance: once; len: 13; j_gene: TRBJ1-6; d_gene: NA; v_gene: TRBV12-3/TRBV12-4; CDR3nt: TGTGCCAGCAGTCCTAGGGGAAATTCACCCCTCCACTTT; CDR3aa: CASSPRGNSPLHF
abundance: NA; len: 16; j_gene: TRBJ1-4; d_gene: NA; v_gene: TRBV7-8; CDR3nt: TGTGCCAGCAGCTTAGGAACAGCAACAACTAATGAAAAACTGTTTTTT; CDR3aa: CASSLGTATTNEKLFF
abundance: NA; len: 17; j_gene: TRBJ1-2; d_gene: NA; v_gene: TRBV4-2; CDR3nt: TGTGCCAGCAGCCAAGATCCCGGGGGAAGGAGGTACTATGGCTACACCTTC; CDR3aa: CASSQDPGGRRYYGYTF
abundance: NA; len: 17; j_gene: TRBJ2-6; d_gene: TRBD2; v_gene: TRBV27; CDR3nt: TGTGCCAGCAGTCCGATAGCGGGGGTCCCTGGGGCCAACGTCCTGACTTTC; CDR3aa: CASSPIAGVPGANVLTF
abundance: NA; len: 13; j_gene: TRBJ2-7; d_gene: TRBD1; v_gene: TRBV28; CDR3nt: TGTGCCAGCAGTCCCCGGACAGGGTACGAGCAGTACTTC; CDR3aa: CASSPRTGYEQYF
abundance: NA; len: 13; j_gene: TRBJ1-6; d_gene: TRBD1; v_gene: TRBV6-5; CDR3nt: TGTGCCAGCAGACAGGGGAGTGTTTCACCCCTCCACTTT; CDR3aa: CASRQGSVSPLHF
abundance: NA; len: 13; j_gene: TRBJ2-7; d_gene: TRBD1; v_gene: TRBV5-1; CDR3nt: TGCGCCAGCAGCGGGGACAGCACCTACGAGCAGTACTTC; CDR3aa: CASSGDSTYEQYF
abundance: NA; len: 14; j_gene: TRBJ2-3; d_gene: NA; v_gene: TRBV2; CDR3nt: TGTGCCAGCACCGCTGGAGGGGGCCCAGATACGCAGTATTTT; CDR3aa: CASTAGGGPDTQYF
abundance: NA; len: 14; j_gene: TRBJ1-2; d_gene: TRBD1; v_gene: TRBV6-5; CDR3nt: TGTGCCAGCAGTCCGGGGACAGGTGTCTATGGCTACACCTTC; CDR3aa: CASSPGTGVYGYTF
abundance: NA; len: 12; j_gene: TRBJ1-5; d_gene: TRBD1; v_gene: TRBV6-5; CDR3nt: TGTGCCTCGGACAGGGAAGTTCAGCCCCAGCATTTT; CDR3aa: CASDREVQPQHF
abundance: NA; len: 15; j_gene: TRBJ2-3; d_gene: NA; v_gene: TRBV9; CDR3nt: TGTGCCAGCAGCGTAGGTCTGGCTAGCACAGATACGCAGTATTTT; CDR3aa: CASSVGLASTDTQYF
abundance: few; len: 15; j_gene: TRBJ1-6; d_gene: NA; v_gene: TRBV7-9; CDR3nt: TGTGCCAGCAGCTTAGGGGACACTTTTAATTCACCCCTCCACTTT; CDR3aa: CASSLGDTFNSPLHF
abundance: once; len: 13; j_gene: TRBJ2-5; d_gene: TRBD2; v_gene: TRBV30; CDR3nt: TGTGCCTGGAGCCGGGGGGACCAAGAGACCCAGTACTTC; CDR3aa: CAWSRGDQETQYF
abundance: NA; len: 15; j_gene: TRBJ2-7; d_gene: TRBD1; v_gene: TRBV19; CDR3nt: TGTGCCAGTAGTACCCGGGGACAGGGGTCCCACGAGCAGTACTTC; CDR3aa: CASSTRGQGSHEQYF
abundance: NA; len: 16; j_gene: TRBJ2-3; d_gene: TRBD1; v_gene: TRBV25-1; CDR3nt: TGTGCCAGCAGTGAATTCGAACAGGGGACCACAGATACGCAGTATTTT; CDR3aa: CASSEFEQGTTDTQYF
abundance: NA; len: 15; j_gene: TRBJ2-7; d_gene: TRBD1; v_gene: TRBV27; CDR3nt: TGTGCCAGCAGTTTCCAGACAGGGGGCGCGGGGGAGCAGTACTTC; CDR3aa: CASSFQTGGAGEQYF
abundance: few; len: 13; j_gene: TRBJ1-2; d_gene: NA; v_gene: TRBV30; CDR3nt: TGTGCTGGCGCTGGGGGGAATACGATCGGCTACACCTTC; CDR3aa: CAGAGGNTIGYTF
abundance: NA; len: 16; j_gene: TRBJ1-1; d_gene: NA; v_gene: TRBV28; CDR3nt: TGTGCCAGCAGTTGGGGCCCCCTATCTATGAACACTGAAGCTTTCTTT; CDR3aa: CASSWGPLSMNTEAFF
abundance: NA; len: 14; j_gene: TRBJ2-7; d_gene: TRBD1; v_gene: TRBV19; CDR3nt: TGTGCCAGTAGTGGGACAGGGGGCTCCTACGAGCAGTACTTC; CDR3aa: CASSGTGGSYEQYF
abundance: NA; len: 14; j_gene: TRBJ1-1; d_gene: TRBD1; v_gene: TRBV5-1; CDR3nt: TGCGCCAGCAGCCCTGGGACAGGGAACACTGAAGCTTTCTTT; CDR3aa: CASSPGTGNTEAFF
abundance: NA; len: 11; j_gene: TRBJ1-1; d_gene: NA; v_gene: TRBV4-1; CDR3nt: TGCGCCAGCAGCCGCTCAGGTGAAGCTTTCTTT; CDR3aa: CASSRSGEAFF
abundance: NA; len: 15; j_gene: TRBJ2-5; d_gene: TRBD1; v_gene: TRBV30; CDR3nt: TGTGCCTGGAGTGCGGGACAGGGGTATGGAGAGACCCAGTACTTC; CDR3aa: CAWSAGQGYGETQYF
abundance: NA; len: 13; j_gene: TRBJ1-2; d_gene: NA; v_gene: TRBV11-3; CDR3nt: TGTGCCAGCAACGACCAAATGGGCCTTTCGTACACCTTC; CDR3aa: CASNDQMGLSYTF
abundance: once; len: 16; j_gene: TRBJ2-5; d_gene: TRBD1; v_gene: TRBV7-3; CDR3nt: TGTGCCAGCAGCTTAGTAGGTCAGGGGGAGAGAGAGACCCAGTACTTC; CDR3aa: CASSLVGQGERETQYF
abundance: NA; len: 14; j_gene: TRBJ2-5; d_gene: NA; v_gene: TRBV5-1; CDR3nt: TGCGCCAGCAGCTTGGACGTTACCCGGGGGACCCAGTACTTC; CDR3aa: CASSLDVTRGTQYF
abundance: NA; len: 14; j_gene: TRBJ1-1; d_gene: TRBD1; v_gene: TRBV7-2; CDR3nt: TGTGCCAGCAGCCCCGGACAGGGGAACACTGAAGCTTTCTTT; CDR3aa: CASSPGQGNTEAFF
abundance: few; len: 13; j_gene: TRBJ1-2; d_gene: NA; v_gene: TRBV3-1/TRBV3-2; CDR3nt: TGTGCCACCAACTTGCACGGGGGCTATGGCTACACCTTC; CDR3aa: CATNLHGGYGYTF
abundance: NA; len: 14; j_gene: TRBJ1-1; d_gene: NA; v_gene: TRBV15; CDR3nt: TGTGCCACCAGCAGACAGATCATGAACACTGAAGCTTTCTTT; CDR3aa: CATSRQIMNTEAFF
abundance: NA; len: 15; j_gene: TRBJ2-2; d_gene: TRBD2; v_gene: TRBV9; CDR3nt: TGTGCCAGCAGCACTACGGGGGGGCGTACCGGGGAGCTGTTTTTT; CDR3aa: CASSTTGGRTGELFF
abundance: NA; len: 13; j_gene: TRBJ2-6; d_gene: NA; v_gene: TRBV12-5; CDR3nt: TGTGCTAGTACTGCCTCTGGGGCCAACGTCCTGACTTTC; CDR3aa: CASTASGANVLTF
abundance: NA; len: 15; j_gene: TRBJ2-1; d_gene: NA; v_gene: TRBV9; CDR3nt: TGTGCCAGCAGCGTAGCTGCCGACAGTACCAATGAGCAGTTCTTC; CDR3aa: CASSVAADSTNEQFF
abundance: NA; len: 15; j_gene: TRBJ2-5; d_gene: TRBD2; v_gene: TRBV4-2; CDR3nt: TGTGCCAGCAGCCAAGGGACTAGCGGACAAGAGACCCAGTACTTC; CDR3aa: CASSQGTSGQETQYF
abundance: NA; len: 11; j_gene: TRBJ1-1; d_gene: NA; v_gene: TRBV13; CDR3nt: TGTGCCAGCAGCTTGGGCGTAGAAGCTTTCTTT; CDR3aa: CASSLGVEAFF
abundance: NA; len: 16; j_gene: TRBJ2-5; d_gene: NA; v_gene: TRBV5-1; CDR3nt: TGCGCCAGCAGCCCCACCGGACTGGATCATGAAGAGACCCAGTACTTC; CDR3aa: CASSPTGLDHEETQYF
abundance: NA; len: 14; j_gene: TRBJ1-4; d_gene: NA; v_gene: TRBV18; CDR3nt: TGTGCCAGCTCACCGACCCAAGGGGATGAAAAACTGTTTTTT; CDR3aa: CASSPTQGDEKLFF
abundance: NA; len: 14; j_gene: TRBJ1-1; d_gene: NA; v_gene: TRBV5-1; CDR3nt: TGCGCCAGCTCTCAGGGGACACTTAACACTGAAGCTTTCTTT; CDR3aa: CASSQGTLNTEAFF
abundance: few; len: 13; j_gene: TRBJ1-3; d_gene: NA; v_gene: TRBV28; CDR3nt: TGTGCCAGCAGTTTCAGGGCTGGAAACACCATATATTTT; CDR3aa: CASSFRAGNTIYF